This TCR beta chain emerged from a study of cytomegalovirus exposure and HLA in healthy donors. V lost 4 bases and J lost 3, with 16 bases in between. Germline-derived CDR1 and CDR2 are LGHNA and YSLEER. The length of the CDR3 is 16 residues. Repertoires were generated with immunoSEQ multiplex PCR, while TCRdb's copy carries only in-frame clones and drops some. The table records around 98,000 clones, roughly 87% of them present only once. The TCR originated in a young woman in good health and CMV-seronegative. Sequencing was performed on PBMCs. The chain carries TRBV4-3 and TRBJ1-5; D not resolved. The CDR3 region is CASSPSPPGNNQPQHF. In DNA, the CDR3 is TGCGCCAGCAGCCCAAGCCCGCCGGGGAACAATCAGCCCCAGCATTTT.